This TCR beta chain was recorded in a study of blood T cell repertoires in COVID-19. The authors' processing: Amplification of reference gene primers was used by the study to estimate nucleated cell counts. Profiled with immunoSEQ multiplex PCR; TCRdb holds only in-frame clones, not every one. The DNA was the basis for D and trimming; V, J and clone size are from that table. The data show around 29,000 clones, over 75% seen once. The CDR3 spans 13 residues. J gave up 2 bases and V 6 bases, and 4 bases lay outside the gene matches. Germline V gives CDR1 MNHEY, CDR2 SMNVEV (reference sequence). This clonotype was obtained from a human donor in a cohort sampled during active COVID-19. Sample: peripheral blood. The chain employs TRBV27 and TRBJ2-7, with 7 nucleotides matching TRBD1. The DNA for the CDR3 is TGTGCCAGCAGAACGGGACAGACCTACGAGCAGTACTTC. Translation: CASRTGQTYEQYF.